Each of the 20 T cell receptor beta chains below was sequenced from the same sample in a study of cytomegalovirus exposure and HLA in healthy donors. Only in-frame clones appear in the TCRdb table, and some are missing; sequencing was by immunoSEQ multiplex PCR. The table records 200,000 to 250,000 clones, over 80% of them present only once. The sequencing sample was made of PBMCs. The receptors stem from a woman in her 30s in good health and CMV-seropositive.

The chain combines TRBV11-2 with TRBJ2-3; 11 nucleotides line up with TRBD2. Germline CDR1 SGHAT, CDR2 FQNNGV. Trimming took 2 bases from V and 6 from J; bases not matched to a gene: 7. The CDR3 length is 16 residues. The CDR3 DNA follows: TGTGCCAGCAGCTTATGGTCTAGCGGGAGGTCGGATACGCAGTATTTT. Translating gives CASSLWSSGRSDTQYF.

This clone was recorded at least ten times. The CDR3 protein is CASGDREQPQHF. CDR3 nucleotides: TGCGCCAGCGGCGACAGGGAGCAGCCCCAGCATTTT. The chain links TRBV10-1 to TRBJ1-5; the match to TRBD1 covers 7 bases. Germline V gene data show CDR1 as WNHNN and CDR2 as SYGVQD (reference sequence). The V segment lost 8 bases and the J segment 7 bases; nucleotides outside the gene matches: 5. The CDR3 extends over 12 amino acids.

The V and J genes are TRBV27 and TRBJ2-1, with D perhaps matching TRBD1 (7 bases). Germline assignment: CDR1 MNHEY and CDR2 SMNVEV (reference sequence). The V gene lost 5 bases and the J gene lost 8 bases, with 16 bases spanning the gap. CDR3 length: 14 residues. For the CDR3, the DNA is TGTGCCAGCAGTCGGGAGACAGGGACCGATGAGCAGTTCTTC. Translated, it gives CASSRETGTDEQFF.

The chain has TRBV30 and TRBJ1-1, with D perhaps TRBD1 (6 bases). This CDR3 has 13 amino acids. The germline V and J ends were trimmed by 5 bases and 2 bases, with 12 bases remaining between them. CDR1 and CDR2 from the germline V gene are GTSNPN and SVGIG (reference sequence). The CDR3, as DNA: TGTGCCTGGGTGGGGGCGGTTAACACTGAAGCTTTCTTT. It encodes CAWVGAVNTEAFF.

V is TRBV15 and J is TRBJ2-7; TRBD2 matches 12 bases. Trimming removed 1 base from V and 7 bases from J; junction bases left unmatched: 11. The CDR3 is 17 amino acids. From germline, CDR1 is LNHNV and CDR2 YYDKDF (reference sequence). CDR3 in amino acids: CATSRGLAGEGSGEQYF. The CDR3 nucleotides read TGTGCCACCAGCAGAGGACTAGCGGGAGAGGGTTCGGGGGAGCAGTACTTC.

This sequence joins TRBV5-1 and TRBJ1-1; the D is unclear. With 0 bases removed from V and 4 bases from J, the gap between germline ends came to 7 bases. This CDR3 has 13 amino acids. The germline V gene has CDR1 SGHRS and CDR2 YFSETQ. The CDR3 region is CASSLVGPTEAFF. CDR3 coding DNA: TGCGCCAGCAGCTTGGTAGGGCCCACTGAAGCTTTCTTT.

The chain has TRBV27 and TRBJ1-2; the D is unclear. Germline V CDR1 and CDR2: MNHEY, SMNVEV (reference sequence). The CDR3 has 15 amino acids. The V end lost 9 bases, the J end lost 4 bases, and 21 bases lay between the germline ends. This CDR3 is CASRPAGEVVYGYTF. The CDR3 DNA follows: TGTGCCAGTCGACCGGCAGGCGAGGTGGTCTATGGCTACACCTTC.

The chain recombines TRBV11-3 with TRBJ2-3; tentative D call: TRBD1 (5 bases). Trimming stripped 1 base from V and 2 bases from J, with 10 bases between. Germline loops: CDR1 SGHNT, CDR2 YENEEA. This CDR3 region has 15 residues. Written as DNA, the CDR3 is TGTGCCAGCAGCTTAGGGGGCGGAAACACAGATACGCAGTATTTT. Protein sequence: CASSLGGGNTDTQYF.

The chain's CDR3 is CASTRTSGSLKSYNEQFF. CDR3 DNA sequence: TGTGCCAGCACCCGGACTAGCGGGAGTTTGAAGTCCTACAATGAGCAGTTCTTC. This chain links TRBV27 with TRBJ2-1; 13 bases are shared with TRBD2. V gave up 7 bases and J gave up 1 base; unmatched junction bases: 10. The CDR3 consists of 18 residues. The germline V gene encodes CDR1 MNHEY and CDR2 SMNVEV (reference sequence).

The chain is built from TRBV7-6 and TRBJ2-5, with 9 bases matching TRBD2. V shed 5 bases, J shed 0 bases, and the junction held 7 bases outside the gene matches. CDR1 and CDR2 (germline): SGHVS, FNYEAQ. The CDR3 runs to 16 residues. The CDR3 nucleotides read TGTGCCAGCAGCCCCTGGGTAGCGGGGGACCAAGAGACCCAGTACTTC. This sequence encodes CASSPWVAGDQETQYF.

This clone has just one count. The chain links TRBV19 to TRBJ1-1; D gene uncertain. The CDR3 length is 11 residues. The ends were cut back, 4 bases at V and 10 bases at J, with 10 bases in the middle. Germline CDR1 is LNHDA and CDR2 is SQIVND (reference sequence). CDR3 residues: CASSRTEIAFF. Here the CDR3 DNA reads TGTGCCAGTAGTAGAACGGAGATAGCTTTCTTT. Full variable domain (missing parts from reference TRBV19 and TRBJ1-1): DGGITQSPKYLFRKEGQNVTLSCEQNLNHDAMYWYRQDPGQGLRLIYYSQIVNDFQKGDIAEGYSVSREKKESFPLTVTSAQKNPTAFYLCASSRTEIAFFGQGTRLTVV.

The chain uses TRBV11-3 and TRBJ1-1; unclear D gene. The CDR3 consists of 13 residues. Trimming cost V 5 bases and J 3 bases, with 10 bases left between them. Germline-derived CDR1 and CDR2 are SGHNT and YENEEA. The CDR3 here is CASSTLGDTEAFF. In DNA form, the CDR3 reads TGTGCCAGCAGCACCCTTGGTGACACTGAAGCTTTCTTT.

V and J are TRBV29-1 and TRBJ1-1; 7 bases are shared with TRBD1. This CDR3 comprises 11 residues. Germline V gene data show CDR1 as SQVTM and CDR2 as ANQGSEA. Trimming removed 6 bases from V and 5 bases from J; junction bases left unmatched: 3. The CDR3, as DNA: TGCAGCGTCGGGACAGAGACTGAAGCTTTCTTT. The encoded protein is CSVGTETEAFF. Complete variable domain (other parts from reference TRBV29-1 and TRBJ1-1): SAVISQKPSRDICQRGTSLTIQCQVDSQVTMMFWYRQQPGQSLTLIATANQGSEATYESGFVIDKFPISRPNLTFSTLTVSNMSPEDSSIYLCSVGTETEAFFGQGTRLTVV.

CDR3 in amino acids: CASSEAGSGRAGELFF. The CDR3 DNA reads as TGTGCCAGCAGTGAAGCGGGTAGCGGGAGGGCCGGGGAGCTGTTTTTT. This chain uses TRBV6-1 with TRBJ2-2; 11 nucleotides match TRBD2. The junction had 3 bases not matched to a gene; V was cut back by 0 bases and J by 6 bases. The V gene's germline CDR1 is MNHNS and CDR2 SASEGT. The CDR3 consists of 16 residues.

CDR3 sequence reads: CASSQDGLAGWNEQFF. CDR3 DNA sequence: TGTGCCAGCAGCCAAGACGGACTAGCGGGATGGAATGAGCAGTTCTTC. J is TRBJ2-1 and V is TRBV4-2, with 12 bases lining up with TRBD2. This CDR3 contains 16 residues. From germline, CDR1 is LGHNA and CDR2 YNFKEQ. The ends lost 0 bases at V and 7 bases at J; junction bases unmatched: 4.

The V call is TRBV5-6, the J call TRBJ1-2, with 9 positions matching TRBD1. Looked up from germline, CDR1 is SGHDT and CDR2 is YYEEEE. The CDR3 has 15 amino acids. V lost 2 bases and J lost 5; bases outside the gene matches: 7. CDR3 loop: CASSLSGTGWYGYTF. CDR3 DNA: TGTGCCAGCAGCTTATCCGGGACAGGGTGGTATGGCTACACCTTC.

The chain has TRBV30 and TRBJ1-1, with a tentative D call TRBD1 (6 bases). Per germline, CDR1 GTSNPN and CDR2 SVGIG (reference sequence). The germline V and J ends were trimmed by 5 bases and 1 base, with 11 bases remaining between them. CDR3 length: 13 amino acids. CDR3 amino acids: CAWDGQPNTEAFF. CDR3 bases: TGTGCCTGGGATGGACAGCCGAACACTGAAGCTTTCTTT.

The chain joins TRBV4-1 to TRBJ2-1, with D tentatively TRBD2 (6 bases). The V gene's germline CDR1 is MGHRA and CDR2 YSYEKL. Trimming cost V 0 bases and J 7 bases, with 19 bases left between them. The length of the CDR3 is 17 residues. CDR3 in DNA: TGCGCCAGCAGCCAAGATCGATTAGGCACTAGCAAAAATGAGCAGTTCTTC. The encoded protein is CASSQDRLGTSKNEQFF.

This sequence joins TRBV6-5 and TRBJ2-7; TRBD1 aligns across 8 bases. Germline lookup yields CDR1 MNHEY and CDR2 SVGAGI. CDR3 length: 13 amino acids. V gave up 6 bases and J gave up 0 bases; unmatched junction bases: 1. The CDR3 region is CASSGQGSYEQYF. The DNA for the CDR3 is TGTGCCAGCAGCGGACAGGGCTCCTACGAGCAGTACTTC.

The chain links TRBV5-1 to TRBJ2-7; perhaps TRBD1 as D (5 bases). Trimming pared 0 bases from V and 2 bases from J, leaving 12 bases between. The CDR3 is made up of 15 amino acids. Germline assignment: CDR1 SGHRS and CDR2 YFSETQ. CDR3 nucleotides: TGCGCCAGCAGCTTGGTAGCAGGGCGGCCCTACGAGCAGTACTTC. Translating gives CASSLVAGRPYEQYF.